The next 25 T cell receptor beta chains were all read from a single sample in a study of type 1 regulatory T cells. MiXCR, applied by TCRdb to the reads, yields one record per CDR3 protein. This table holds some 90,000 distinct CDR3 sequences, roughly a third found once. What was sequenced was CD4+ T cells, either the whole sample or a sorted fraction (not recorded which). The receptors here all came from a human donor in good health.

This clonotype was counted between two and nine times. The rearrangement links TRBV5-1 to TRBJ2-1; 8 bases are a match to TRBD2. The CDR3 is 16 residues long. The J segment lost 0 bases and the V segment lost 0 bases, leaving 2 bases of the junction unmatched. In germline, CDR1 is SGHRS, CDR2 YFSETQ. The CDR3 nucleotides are TGCGCCAGCAGCTTGGTGAGCGGGAGCTCCTACAATGAGCAGTTCTTC. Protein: CASSLVSGSSYNEQFF.

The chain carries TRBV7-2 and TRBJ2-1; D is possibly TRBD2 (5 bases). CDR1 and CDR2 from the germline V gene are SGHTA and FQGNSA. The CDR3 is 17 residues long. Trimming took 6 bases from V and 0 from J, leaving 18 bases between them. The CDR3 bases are TGTGCCAGCAGTTTTAGAGACGCGGGCAGCTCCTACAATGAGCAGTTCTTC. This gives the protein CASSFRDAGSSYNEQFF. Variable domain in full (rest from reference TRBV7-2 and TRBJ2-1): GAGVSQSPSNKVTEKGKDVELRCDPISGHTALYWYRQSLGQGLEFLIYFQGNSAPDKSGLPSDRFSAERTGGSVSTLTIQRTQQEDSAVYLCASSFRDAGSSYNEQFFGPGTRLTVL.

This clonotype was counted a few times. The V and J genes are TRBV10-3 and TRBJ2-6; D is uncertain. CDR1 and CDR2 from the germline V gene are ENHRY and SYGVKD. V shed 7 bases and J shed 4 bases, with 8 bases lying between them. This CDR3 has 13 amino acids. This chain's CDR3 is CAIKGQGANVLTF. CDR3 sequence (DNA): TGTGCCATCAAAGGCCAGGGGGCCAACGTCCTGACTTTC.

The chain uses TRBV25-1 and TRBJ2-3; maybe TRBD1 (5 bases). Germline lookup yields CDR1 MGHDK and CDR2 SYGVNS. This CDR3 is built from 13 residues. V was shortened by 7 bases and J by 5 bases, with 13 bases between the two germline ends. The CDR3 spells CASKGDSKDTQYF. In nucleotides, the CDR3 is TGTGCCAGCAAAGGGGATAGTAAAGATACGCAGTATTTT.

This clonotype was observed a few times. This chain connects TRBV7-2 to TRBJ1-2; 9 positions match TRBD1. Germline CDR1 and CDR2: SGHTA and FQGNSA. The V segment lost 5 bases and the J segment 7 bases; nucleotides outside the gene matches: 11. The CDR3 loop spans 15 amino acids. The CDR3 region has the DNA TGTGCCAGCAGCCTCTTAGGGACAGGGACTGGTGGCTACACCTTC. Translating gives CASSLLGTGTGGYTF.

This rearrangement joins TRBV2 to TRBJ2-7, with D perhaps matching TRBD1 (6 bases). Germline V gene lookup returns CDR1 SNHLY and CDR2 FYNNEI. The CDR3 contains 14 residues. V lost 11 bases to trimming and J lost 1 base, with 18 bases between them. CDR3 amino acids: CAVSPGQGSYEQYF. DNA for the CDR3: TGTGCCGTATCACCGGGACAAGGGTCCTACGAGCAGTACTTC.

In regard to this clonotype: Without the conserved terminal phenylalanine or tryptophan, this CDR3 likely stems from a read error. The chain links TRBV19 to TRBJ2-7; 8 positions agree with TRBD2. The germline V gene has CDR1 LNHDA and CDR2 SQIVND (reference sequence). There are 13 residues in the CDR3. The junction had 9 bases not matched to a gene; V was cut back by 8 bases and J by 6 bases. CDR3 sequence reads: CASSPLTSGEQYL. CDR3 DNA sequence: TGTGCCAGTTCTCCACTCACTAGCGGCGAGCAGTACTTA.

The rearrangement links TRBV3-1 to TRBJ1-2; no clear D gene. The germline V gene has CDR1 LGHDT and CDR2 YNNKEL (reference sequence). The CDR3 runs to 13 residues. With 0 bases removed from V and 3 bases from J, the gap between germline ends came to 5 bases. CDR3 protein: CASSQEEDYGYTF. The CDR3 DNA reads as TGTGCCAGCAGCCAAGAGGAGGACTATGGCTACACCTTC.

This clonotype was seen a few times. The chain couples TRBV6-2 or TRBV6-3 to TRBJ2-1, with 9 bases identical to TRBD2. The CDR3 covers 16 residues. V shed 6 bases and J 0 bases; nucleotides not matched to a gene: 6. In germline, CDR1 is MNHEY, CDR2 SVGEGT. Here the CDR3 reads CASRLAGRSSYNEQFF. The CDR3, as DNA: TGTGCCAGCAGACTAGCGGGTCGCAGCTCCTACAATGAGCAGTTCTTC.

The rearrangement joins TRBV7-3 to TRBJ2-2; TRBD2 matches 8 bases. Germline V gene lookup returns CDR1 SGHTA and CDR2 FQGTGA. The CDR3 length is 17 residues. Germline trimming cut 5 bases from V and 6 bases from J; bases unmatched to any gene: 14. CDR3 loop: CASSPTSIGRASGELFF. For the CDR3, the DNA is TGTGCCAGCAGCCCAACCAGCATCGGGAGGGCTTCCGGGGAGCTGTTTTTT.

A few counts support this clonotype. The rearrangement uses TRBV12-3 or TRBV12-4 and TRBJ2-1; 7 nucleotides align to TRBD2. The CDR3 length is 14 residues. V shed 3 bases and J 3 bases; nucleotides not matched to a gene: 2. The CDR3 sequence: CASSLPSGYNEQFF. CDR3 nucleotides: TGTGCCAGCAGTTTGCCTAGCGGCTACAATGAGCAGTTCTTC.

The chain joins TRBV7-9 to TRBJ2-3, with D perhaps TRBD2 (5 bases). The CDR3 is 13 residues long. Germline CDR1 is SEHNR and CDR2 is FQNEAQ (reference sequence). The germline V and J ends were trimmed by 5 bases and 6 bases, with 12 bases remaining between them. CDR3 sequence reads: CASSPISGDTQYF. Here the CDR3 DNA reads TGTGCCAGCAGCCCTATCTCGGGGGATACGCAGTATTTT. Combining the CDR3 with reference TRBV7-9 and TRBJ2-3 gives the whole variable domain DTGVSQNPRHKITKRGQNVTFRCDPISEHNRLYWYRQTLGQGPEFLTYFQNEAQLEKSRLLSDRFSAERPKGSFSTLEIQRTEQGDSAMYLCASSPISGDTQYFGPGTRLTVL.

CDR3 nucleotides: TGTGCCAGCAGCCAAGACCTCAACAATGAGCAGTTCTTC. Protein: CASSQDLNNEQFF. This chain uses TRBV3-1 with TRBJ2-1; D not resolved. Per germline, CDR1 LGHDT and CDR2 YNNKEL (reference sequence). The length of the CDR3 is 13 residues. The germline V and J ends were trimmed by 0 bases and 5 bases, with 5 bases remaining between them.

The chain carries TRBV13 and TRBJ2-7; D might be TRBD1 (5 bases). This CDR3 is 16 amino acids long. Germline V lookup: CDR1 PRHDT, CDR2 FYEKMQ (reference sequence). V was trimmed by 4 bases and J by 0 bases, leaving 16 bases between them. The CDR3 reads CASSSLKTVSSYEQYF. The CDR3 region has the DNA TGTGCCAGCAGCTCACTAAAGACAGTCTCCTCCTACGAGCAGTACTTC.

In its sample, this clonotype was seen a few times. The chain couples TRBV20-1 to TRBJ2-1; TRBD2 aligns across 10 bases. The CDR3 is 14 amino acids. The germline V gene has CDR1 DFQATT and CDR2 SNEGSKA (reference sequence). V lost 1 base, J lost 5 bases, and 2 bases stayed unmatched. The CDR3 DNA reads TGCAGTGCTAGAGGTCTAGCGGGAGACAATGAGCAGTTCTTC. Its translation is CSARGLAGDNEQFF.

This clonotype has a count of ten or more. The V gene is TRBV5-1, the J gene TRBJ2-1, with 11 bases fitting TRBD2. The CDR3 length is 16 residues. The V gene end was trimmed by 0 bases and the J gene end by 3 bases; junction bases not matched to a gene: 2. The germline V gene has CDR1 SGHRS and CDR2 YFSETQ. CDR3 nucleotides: TGCGCCAGCAGCTTGGCCGGGACTAGCGGCTACAATGAGCAGTTCTTC. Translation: CASSLAGTSGYNEQFF.

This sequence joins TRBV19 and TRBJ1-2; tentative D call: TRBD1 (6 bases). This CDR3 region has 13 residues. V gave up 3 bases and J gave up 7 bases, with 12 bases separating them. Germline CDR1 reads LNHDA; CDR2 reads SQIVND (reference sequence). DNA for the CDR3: TGTGCCAGTAGTATGCCAGGGGTCGGTGGCTACACCTTC. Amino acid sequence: CASSMPGVGGYTF. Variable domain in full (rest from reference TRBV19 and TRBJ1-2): DGGITQSPKYLFRKEGQNVTLSCEQNLNHDAMYWYRQDPGQGLRLIYYSQIVNDFQKGDIAEGYSVSREKKESFPLTVTSAQKNPTAFYLCASSMPGVGGYTFGSGTRLTVV.

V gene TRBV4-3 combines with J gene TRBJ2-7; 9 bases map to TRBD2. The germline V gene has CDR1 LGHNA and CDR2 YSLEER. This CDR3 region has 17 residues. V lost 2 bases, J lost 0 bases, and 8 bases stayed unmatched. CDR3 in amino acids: CASSQPPAGGSSYEQYF. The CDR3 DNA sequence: TGCGCCAGCAGCCAACCCCCCGCGGGAGGGAGCTCCTACGAGCAGTACTTC.

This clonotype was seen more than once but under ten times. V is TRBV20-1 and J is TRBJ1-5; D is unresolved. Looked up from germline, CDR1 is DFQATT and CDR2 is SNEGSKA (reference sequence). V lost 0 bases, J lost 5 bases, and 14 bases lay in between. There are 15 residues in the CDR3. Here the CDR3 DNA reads TGCAGTGCTAGAGATCCCCCGGCTAGGGATCAGCCCCAGCATTTT. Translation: CSARDPPARDQPQHF.

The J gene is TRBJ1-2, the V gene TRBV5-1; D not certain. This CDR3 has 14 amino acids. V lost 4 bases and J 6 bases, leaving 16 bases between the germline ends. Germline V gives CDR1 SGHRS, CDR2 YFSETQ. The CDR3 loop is CASSPRPRLDGYTF. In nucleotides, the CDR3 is TGCGCCAGCAGCCCCAGACCGAGACTTGATGGCTACACCTTC.

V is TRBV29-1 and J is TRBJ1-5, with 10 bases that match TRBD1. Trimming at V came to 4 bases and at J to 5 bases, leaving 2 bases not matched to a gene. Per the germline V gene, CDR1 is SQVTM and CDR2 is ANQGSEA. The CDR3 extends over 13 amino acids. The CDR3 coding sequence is TGCAGCGTTGGAGGGACAGGGGATCAGCCCCAGCATTTT. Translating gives CSVGGTGDQPQHF.

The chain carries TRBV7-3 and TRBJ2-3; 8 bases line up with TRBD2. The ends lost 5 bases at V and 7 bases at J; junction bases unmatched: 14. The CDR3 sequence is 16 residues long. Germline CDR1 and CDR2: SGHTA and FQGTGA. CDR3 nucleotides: TGTGCCAGCAGCCTCGCTCGGGCTAGCGGGCGTAATACGCAGTATTTT. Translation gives CASSLARASGRNTQYF.

The CDR3 reads CASSPDRGQSGELFF. The DNA for the CDR3 is TGCGCCAGCAGCCCGGACAGGGGGCAATCCGGGGAGCTGTTTTTT. V gene TRBV5-1 combines with J gene TRBJ2-2; 11 bases match TRBD1. CDR3 length: 15 amino acids. The germline V gene has CDR1 SGHRS and CDR2 YFSETQ. V shed 4 bases, J shed 6 bases, and the junction held 5 bases outside the gene matches.

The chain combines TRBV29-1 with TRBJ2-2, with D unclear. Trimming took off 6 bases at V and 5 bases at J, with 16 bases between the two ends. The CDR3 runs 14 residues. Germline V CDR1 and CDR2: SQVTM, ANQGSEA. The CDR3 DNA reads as TGCAGCGTCGCTACCCGCGTCCCGACCGGGGAGCTGTTTTTT. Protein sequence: CSVATRVPTGELFF.

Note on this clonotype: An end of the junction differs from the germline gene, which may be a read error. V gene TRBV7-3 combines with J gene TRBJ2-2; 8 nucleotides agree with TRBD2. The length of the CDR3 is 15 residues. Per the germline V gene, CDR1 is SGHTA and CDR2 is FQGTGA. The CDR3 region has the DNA TGTGCCAGCAGCTCGGTAGCGGGACGCACCGGGGGGCTGTTTTTT. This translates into CASSSVAGRTGGLFF.